A single sample is the source of the 8 T cell receptor beta chains below, sequenced in a study of identifying expanded T cells in peripheral blood. The repertoire was sequenced with immunoSEQ multiplex PCR; TCRdb's copy has only in-frame clones and lacks some. Among 75,000 to 90,000 clones listed, 70% to 90% were seen once. The material sequenced was blood. The receptors stem from a person aged 18 to 75 in good health.

The count of this clone is one. This rearrangement joins TRBV9 to TRBJ2-2, with a possible D match to TRBD1 (5 bases). The CDR3 runs to 15 residues. Trimming stripped 1 base from V and 0 bases from J, with 7 bases between. Germline-derived CDR1 and CDR2 are SGDLS and YYNGEE. CDR3 nucleotide sequence: TGTGCCAGCAGCGTACAGGGCTCGAACACCGGGGAGCTGTTTTTT. Translating gives CASSVQGSNTGELFF. The complete variable domain, with remaining parts taken from reference TRBV9 and TRBJ2-2, reads DSGVTQTPKHLITATGQRVTLRCSPRSGDLSVYWYQQSLDQGLQFLIQYYNGEERAKGNILERFSAQQFPDLHSELNLSSLELGDSALYFCASSVQGSNTGELFFGEGSRLTVL.

The chain has TRBV9 and TRBJ1-1; D not resolved. The ends were cut back, 0 bases at V and 3 bases at J, with 12 bases in the middle. The CDR3 is 15 residues long. Germline CDR1 SGDLS, CDR2 YYNGEE. Here the CDR3 reads CASSVASSGYTEAFF. CDR3 sequence (DNA): TGTGCCAGCAGCGTAGCTAGTTCGGGGTACACTGAAGCTTTCTTT.

This clone showed up just once. V is TRBV12-5 and J is TRBJ1-1; possible D gene TRBD1, 5 bases. CDR3 length equals 15 residues. Germline V CDR1 and CDR2: LGHNT, FRNRAP. V gave up 3 bases and J gave up 1 base, with 12 bases separating them. The CDR3 nucleotides are TGTGCTAGTGGTTTTGGGGGGAGAACGAACACTGAAGCTTTCTTT. Translating gives CASGFGGRTNTEAFF.

This rearrangement joins TRBV7-9 to TRBJ2-3, with D possibly being TRBD2 (5 bases). Trimming took 0 bases from V and 3 from J, leaving 10 bases between them. CDR3 length: 15 amino acids. Germline V CDR1 and CDR2: SEHNR, FQNEAQ (reference sequence). The DNA of the CDR3 is TGTGCCAGCAGCTTAGCCCTAGCAGGAACAGATACGCAGTATTTT. Protein: CASSLALAGTDTQYF.

The chain recombines TRBV9 with TRBJ2-2, with TRBD2 as a possible D gene (7 bases). Per germline, CDR1 SGDLS and CDR2 YYNGEE. V was clipped by 4 bases and J by 4 bases, with 14 bases between them. The CDR3 loop spans 15 amino acids. The CDR3 sequence: CASSPWGGITGELFF. For the CDR3, the DNA is TGTGCCAGCAGCCCTTGGGGGGGCATCACCGGGGAGCTGTTTTTT.

The rearrangement uses TRBV4-3 and TRBJ1-1; D unresolved. Germline assignment: CDR1 LGHNA and CDR2 YSLEER. This CDR3 has 14 residues. V lost 1 base and J lost 4, with 10 bases in between. The CDR3 DNA sequence: TGCGCCAGCAGCCAAGTTCGAGGTGGCACTGAAGCTTTCTTT. The encoded protein is CASSQVRGGTEAFF.

This chain joins TRBV4-3 and TRBJ2-7; 9 positions agree with TRBD2. The trim removed 0 bases at V and 2 bases at J, leaving 2 bases unmatched. In germline, CDR1 is LGHNA, CDR2 YSLEER. The CDR3 loop spans 15 amino acids. As DNA, the CDR3 is TGCGCCAGCAGCCAAGATAGCGGGAGCACCTACGAGCAGTACTTC. Protein sequence: CASSQDSGSTYEQYF.

The chain carries TRBV5-4 and TRBJ2-7; TRBD2 is a possible D gene (5 bases). The V end was cut by 1 base, the J end by 0 bases, with 8 bases between. The CDR3 runs 14 residues. Germline loops: CDR1 SGHNT, CDR2 YYREEE (reference sequence). CDR3 region: CASSLNGNSYEQYF. The CDR3 nucleotides read TGTGCCAGCAGCTTGAACGGGAACTCCTACGAGCAGTACTTC.